These T cell receptor beta chains were read from a single sample in a study of cytomegalovirus exposure and HLA in healthy donors. Using immunoSEQ multiplex PCR, the repertoire was profiled, and TCRdb retains in-frame clones only, with some absent. The data hold about 150,000 clones, with about 83% observed a single time. The material sequenced was PBMCs. The receptors stem from a man in his forties or fifties in good health and CMV-seropositive. Both conserved end residues are part of each CDR3. A D gene is named only where the DNA matches it firmly. Where a row states a size, it is once, few, many or the class of an expanded clone; other rows omit it.

.,TRBJ1-1,TRBV30,.,TGTGCCTGGAGTGTTTACAGCCTTAGCGCTGAAGCTTTCTTT,CAWSVYSLSAEAFF
.,TRBJ2-7,TRBV4-1,.,TGCGCCAGCAGTTCTGGGGAGCCCGATTCCTACGAGCAGTACTTC,CASSSGEPDSYEQYF
.,TRBJ1-1,TRBV5-1,.,TGCGCCAGCAGCCCGGTTGGGCAGGGGAGTAACACTGAAGCTTTCTTT,CASSPVGQGSNTEAFF
.,TRBJ2-3,TRBV12-2,few,TGTGCAAGTCGCTCTGATACTAGCACAGATACGCAGTATTTT,CASRSDTSTDTQYF
.,TRBJ1-1,TRBV25-1,.,TGTGCCAGCAGTCCCAGGGTTTATAGTGAAGCTTTCTTT,CASSPRVYSEAFF
.,TRBJ2-1,TRBV7-3,.,TGTGCCAGCAGCTTAATCCAGGGGGGCAACAATGAGCAGTTCTTC,CASSLIQGGNNEQFF
.,TRBJ2-4,TRBV6-6,few,TGTGCCAGCAGTTACGCGGAGCTAGCCAAAAACAGTCAGTACTTC,CASSYAELAKNSQYF
TRBD1,TRBJ2-3,TRBV11-2,.,TGTGCCAGCAGCCTTAGGGGGCCAGGGAGCCCAGATACGCAGTATTTT,CASSLRGPGSPDTQYF
.,TRBJ1-4,TRBV5-1,.,TGCGCCAGCAGCTTGGCCATTGGCGGGAATGAAAAACTGTTTTTT,CASSLAIGGNEKLFF
.,TRBJ1-2,TRBV7-9,few,TGTGCCAGCAGCCTAAAAAGCGGCTACACCTTC,CASSLKSGYTF
.,TRBJ2-5,TRBV7-9,.,TGTGCCAGCAGCTTGGAGTATAGGGAGACCCAGTACTTC,CASSLEYRETQYF
TRBD1,TRBJ2-2,TRBV11-2,.,TGTGCCAGCAACTCCGGACAGGCAACTAACACCGGGGAGCTGTTTTTT,CASNSGQATNTGELFF
TRBD2,TRBJ2-2,TRBV19,.,TGTGCCAGTAGTAGACTAGCGGGAAGCACCGGGGAGCTGTTTTTT,CASSRLAGSTGELFF
.,TRBJ2-6,TRBV15,few,TGTGCCACCGGAGCTGGGGCCAACGTCCTGACTTTC,CATGAGANVLTF
.,TRBJ1-1,TRBV27,.,TGTGCCAGCAGTTCGGGACTCCTGAACACTGAAGCTTTCTTT,CASSSGLLNTEAFF
.,TRBJ2-7,TRBV28,.,TGTGCCAGCAAGCGGAGCGGATACGAGCAGTACTTC,CASKRSGYEQYF
.,TRBJ2-7,TRBV7-2,.,TGTGCCAGCAGCTTAGAGGGGCAGGGCCCCTACGAGCAGTACTTC,CASSLEGQGPYEQYF
TRBD2,TRBJ2-7,TRBV28,.,TGTGCCAGCAGCTCAGCGGGAGACCTCTCCTACGAGCAGTACTTC,CASSSAGDLSYEQYF
TRBD2,TRBJ2-5,TRBV6-6,.,TGTGCCAGCACCCCAGCGGGAGCTAAAGAGACCCAGTACTTC,CASTPAGAKETQYF
.,TRBJ2-7,TRBV2,.,TGTGCCAGCAGTGTAAGCGGTACGAGCTCCTACGAGCAGTACTTC,CASSVSGTSSYEQYF